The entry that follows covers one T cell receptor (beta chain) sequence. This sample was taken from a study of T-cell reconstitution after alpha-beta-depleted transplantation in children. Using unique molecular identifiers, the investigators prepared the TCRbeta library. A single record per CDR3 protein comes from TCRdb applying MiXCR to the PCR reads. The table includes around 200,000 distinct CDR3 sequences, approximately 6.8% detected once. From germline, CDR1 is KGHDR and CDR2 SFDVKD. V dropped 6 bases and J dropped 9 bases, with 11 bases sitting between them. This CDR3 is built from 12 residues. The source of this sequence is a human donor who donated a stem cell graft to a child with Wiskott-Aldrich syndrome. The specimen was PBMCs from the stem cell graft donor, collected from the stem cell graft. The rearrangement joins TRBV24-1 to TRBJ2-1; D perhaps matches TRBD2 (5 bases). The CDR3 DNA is TGTGCCACCAGTTCGTTCCGGGGTGAGCAGTTCTTC. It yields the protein CATSSFRGEQFF.